Many counts were recorded for the clone carrying this TCR beta chain. The antigen remains undetermined. This specimen belongs to a study of identical twins. Germline CDR1 SGHRS, CDR2 YFSETQ. The J segment lost 4 bases and the V segment lost 0 bases, leaving 8 bases of the junction unmatched. This CDR3 spans 16 amino acids. Template switching, a step in the protocol, added a universal primer site, and cDNA carried unique molecular identifiers. TCRdb reanalysed the 5' RACE reads using MiXCR and keeps one entry per CDR3 protein. The sample includes 400,000 to 600,000 distinct CDR3 sequences, 20% to 25% of them seen just once. All of the donors were Caucasians in good health. Study observations and caveats: Insertions were reduced in abundant cord blood beta clonotypes but not in memory repertoires. Without tracking the same donors, conclusions rested on cross-sectional statistical analysis.

This sample also belongs to another study, concerning yellow fever vaccine responses in identical twins.

This sequence originates from a woman under 30 in good health. V and J are TRBV5-1 and TRBJ2-3; TRBD2 matches at 7 bases. The sample comprised CD4+ T cells sorted from blood. CDR3 sequence (DNA): TGCGCCAGCAGCTTGGAAGTGGGAGGGGCCTCAGATACGCAGTATTTT. Amino acid sequence: CASSLEVGGASDTQYF. Combining the CDR3 with reference TRBV5-1 and TRBJ2-3 gives the whole variable domain KAGVTQTPRYLIKTRGQQVTLSCSPISGHRSVSWYQQTPGQGLQFLFEYFSETQRNKGNFPGRFSGRQFSNSRSEMNVSTLELGDSALYLCASSLEVGGASDTQYFGPGTRLTVL.